The rows below give T cell receptor beta chains drawn from one sample of a study of cytomegalovirus exposure and HLA in healthy donors. This table comes from immunoSEQ multiplex PCR, and its TCRdb copy is limited to in-frame clones, with some not included. The repertoire holds approximately 150,000 clones, with around three quarters as singletons. Sequenced sample: PBMCs. These receptors originate from a man in his forties in good health and CMV-seronegative. Each CDR3 is given with its conserved first and last residue. Each record gives: clone size, J gene, V gene, CDR3 protein. Clone size appears in some rows only: once, few, many, or a class for an expanded clone.

few	TRBJ2-5	TRBV18	CASSPPSVGAETQYF
-	TRBJ1-1	TRBV2	CASSPQGAVTEAFF
-	TRBJ2-7	TRBV10-3	CAIEPDRDSNEQYF
-	TRBJ2-7	TRBV7-2	CASSFTGTAYEQYF
-	TRBJ2-1	TRBV25-1	CASTWDFKEQFF
once	TRBJ2-3	TRBV10-3	CAISDDSGRGDKLNSYF
-	TRBJ2-1	TRBV21-1	CASTPGQSPNEQFF
-	TRBJ2-7	TRBV2	CASSEARDRYEQYF
-	TRBJ1-3	TRBV29-1	CSVAFGVSGNTIYF
-	TRBJ2-3	TRBV19	CASARSLPPDTQYF
-	TRBJ1-1	TRBV2	CASSGIQVNTQAFF
-	TRBJ2-7	TRBV29-1	CSVGVQGAVYEQYF
-	TRBJ1-2	TRBV10-3	CAISASGQGTNYGYTF
-	TRBJ2-2	TRBV7-9	CASSPLERADTGELFF